This T cell receptor beta chain was profiled in a study of Ad26.COV2.S vaccination and SARS-CoV-2 variants. In the study overall: By the intramuscular route, Ad26.COV2.S was given once, or twice 56 days apart.

Broader study findings: Vaccinated individuals (as opposed to placebo recipients) had higher spike-specific TCR breadth. Recipients of vaccine and of placebo showed similar breadth of their non-spike TCR repertoires.

Trimming left V 3 bases short and J 4 bases short, with 9 bases between. The length of the CDR3 is 13 residues. In germline, CDR1 is LGHNA, CDR2 YSLEER. In the case of this clone: The antigen is unknown.

Method: immunoSEQ multiplex PCR; TCRdb's copy keeps in-frame clones and lacks some. The table lists around 370,000 clones, roughly 84% of them singletons, with 3.3% in the top ten. Treatment in this sample: some 20 received Ad26.COV2.S at low or high dose, single or two shots; about 5 received placebo; per-sample allocation not given. At day 63 after the first vaccine or placebo injection, samples were drawn. The receptor was isolated from a person between 18 and 65 years old who received the Ad26.COV2.S COVID-19 vaccine or a placebo. Sequencing used peripheral blood, obtained in a trial of Ad26.COV2.S vaccine versus placebo. V is TRBV4-3 and J is TRBJ1-1; TRBD1 might be the D (5 bases). Here the CDR3 reads CASSQKRGTEAFF. The CDR3 DNA sequence: TGCGCCAGCAGCCAGAAGAGGGGCACTGAAGCTTTCTTT.